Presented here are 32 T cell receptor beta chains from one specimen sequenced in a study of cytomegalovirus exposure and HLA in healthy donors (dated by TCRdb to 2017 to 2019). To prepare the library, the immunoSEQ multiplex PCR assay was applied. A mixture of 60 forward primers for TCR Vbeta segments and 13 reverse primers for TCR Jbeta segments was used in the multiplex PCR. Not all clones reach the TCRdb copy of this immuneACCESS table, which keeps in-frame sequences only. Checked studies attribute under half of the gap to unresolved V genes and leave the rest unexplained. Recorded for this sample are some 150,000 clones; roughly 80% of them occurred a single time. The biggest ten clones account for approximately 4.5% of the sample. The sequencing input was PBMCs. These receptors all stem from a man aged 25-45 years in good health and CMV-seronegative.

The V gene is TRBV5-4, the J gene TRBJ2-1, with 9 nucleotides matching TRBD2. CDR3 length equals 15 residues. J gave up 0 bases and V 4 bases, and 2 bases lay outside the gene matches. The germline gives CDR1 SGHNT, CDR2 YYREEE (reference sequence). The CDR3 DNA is TGTGCCAGCAGCGGTAGCGGGAGCTCCTACAATGAGCAGTTCTTC. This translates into CASSGSGSSYNEQFF.

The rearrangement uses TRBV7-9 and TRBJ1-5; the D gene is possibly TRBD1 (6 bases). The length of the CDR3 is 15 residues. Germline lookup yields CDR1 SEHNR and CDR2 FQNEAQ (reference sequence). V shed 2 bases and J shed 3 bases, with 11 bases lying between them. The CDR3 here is CASSLSQGSNQPQHF. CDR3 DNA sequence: TGTGCCAGCAGCTTATCCCAGGGGTCCAATCAGCCCCAGCATTTT.

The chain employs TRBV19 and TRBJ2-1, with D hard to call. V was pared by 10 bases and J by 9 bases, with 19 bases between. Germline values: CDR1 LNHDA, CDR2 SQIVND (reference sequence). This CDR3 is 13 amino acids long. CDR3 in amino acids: CATSVGPIAEQFF. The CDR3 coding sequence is TGTGCCACCTCGGTTGGCCCCATAGCTGAGCAGTTCTTC.

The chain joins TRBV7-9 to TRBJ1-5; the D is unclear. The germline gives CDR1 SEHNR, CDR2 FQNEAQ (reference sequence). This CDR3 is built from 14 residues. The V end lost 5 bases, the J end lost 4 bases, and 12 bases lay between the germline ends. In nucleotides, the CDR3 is TGTGCCAGCAGCCCTGACAATATAAATCAGCCCCAGCATTTT. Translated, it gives CASSPDNINQPQHF.

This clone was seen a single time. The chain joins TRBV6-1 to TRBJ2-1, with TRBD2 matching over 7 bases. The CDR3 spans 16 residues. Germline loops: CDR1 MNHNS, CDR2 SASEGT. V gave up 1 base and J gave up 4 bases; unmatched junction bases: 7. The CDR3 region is CASSEGREFGYNEQFF. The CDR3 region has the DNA TGTGCCAGCAGTGAAGGGCGGGAGTTTGGGTACAATGAGCAGTTCTTC.

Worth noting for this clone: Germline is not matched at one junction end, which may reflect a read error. The CDR3 protein is CASSESVIVGHQGTQYF. The CDR3 region has the DNA TGTGCCAGCAGTGAATCCGTTATTGTGGGCCACCAAGGGACCCAGTACTTC. V gene TRBV25-1 combines with J gene TRBJ2-5, with D hard to call. This CDR3 is 17 amino acids long. Germline CDR1 is MGHDK and CDR2 is SYGVNS. The full variable domain, rest sourced from reference TRBV25-1 and TRBJ2-5, is EADIYQTPRYLVIGTGKKITLECSQTMGHDKMYWYQQDPGMELHLIHYSYGVNSTEKGDLSSESTVSRIRTEHFPLTLESARPSHTSQYLCASSESVIVGHQGTQYFGPGTRLLVL.

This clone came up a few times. In DNA form, the CDR3 reads TGTGCCAGCTCGCCCAACAGCGGCCGTGGCACCGGGGAGCTGTTTTTT. Its protein is CASSPNSGRGTGELFF. This chain joins TRBV18 and TRBJ2-2, with D maybe TRBD2 (5 bases). The germline V gene has CDR1 KGHSH and CDR2 LQKENI. This CDR3 region has 16 residues. Trimming cost V 6 bases and J 4 bases, with 18 bases left between them. Full variable domain (missing parts from reference TRBV18 and TRBJ2-2): NAGVMQNPRHLVRRRGQEARLRCSPMKGHSHVYWYRQLPEEGLKFMVYLQKENIIDESGMPKERFSAEFPKEGPSILRIQQVVRGDSAAYFCASSPNSGRGTGELFFGEGSRLTVL.

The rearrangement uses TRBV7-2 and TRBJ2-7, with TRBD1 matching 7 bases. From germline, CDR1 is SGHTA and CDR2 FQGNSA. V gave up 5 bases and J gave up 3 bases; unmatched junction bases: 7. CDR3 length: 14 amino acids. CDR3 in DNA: TGTGCCAGCAGCGCCGACAGGGTAGTCTACGAGCAGTACTTC. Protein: CASSADRVVYEQYF.

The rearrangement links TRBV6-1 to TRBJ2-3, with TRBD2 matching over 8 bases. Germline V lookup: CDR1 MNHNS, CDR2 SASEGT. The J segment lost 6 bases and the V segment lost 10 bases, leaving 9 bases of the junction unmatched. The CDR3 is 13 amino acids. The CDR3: CATRAGGIDTQYF. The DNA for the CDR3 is TGTGCCACCCGTGCGGGAGGCATTGATACGCAGTATTTT.

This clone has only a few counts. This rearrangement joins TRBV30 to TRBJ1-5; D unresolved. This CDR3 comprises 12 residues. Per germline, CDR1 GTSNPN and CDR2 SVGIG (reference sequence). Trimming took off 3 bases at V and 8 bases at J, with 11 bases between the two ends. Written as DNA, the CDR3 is TGTGCCTGGAGCAGCGAGACTAAGCCCCAGCATTTT. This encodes CAWSSETKPQHF.

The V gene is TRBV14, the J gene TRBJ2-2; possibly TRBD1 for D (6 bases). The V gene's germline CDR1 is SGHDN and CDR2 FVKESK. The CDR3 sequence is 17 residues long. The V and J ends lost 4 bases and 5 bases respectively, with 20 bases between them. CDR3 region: CASSLHITGIRTGELFF. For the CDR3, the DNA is TGTGCCAGCAGCCTTCATATCACAGGGATAAGGACCGGGGAGCTGTTTTTT. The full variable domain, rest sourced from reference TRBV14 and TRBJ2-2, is EAGVTQFPSHSVIEKGQTVTLRCDPISGHDNLYWYRRVMGKEIKFLLHFVKESKQDESGMPNNRFLAERTGGTYSTLKVQPAELEDSGVYFCASSLHITGIRTGELFFGEGSRLTVL.

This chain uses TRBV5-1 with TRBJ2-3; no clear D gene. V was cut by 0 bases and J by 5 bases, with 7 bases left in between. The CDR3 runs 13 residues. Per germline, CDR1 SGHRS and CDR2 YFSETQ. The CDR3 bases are TGCGCCAGCAGCTTGGTAATCTTAGATACGCAGTATTTT. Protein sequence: CASSLVILDTQYF.

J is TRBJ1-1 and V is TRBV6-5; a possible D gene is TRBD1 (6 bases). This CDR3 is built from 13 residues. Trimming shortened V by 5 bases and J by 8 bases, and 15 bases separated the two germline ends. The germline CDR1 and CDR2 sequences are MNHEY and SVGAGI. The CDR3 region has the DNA TGTGCCAGCAGTGGAGGACAGAGCCTCGAAGCTTTCTTT. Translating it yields CASSGGQSLEAFF.

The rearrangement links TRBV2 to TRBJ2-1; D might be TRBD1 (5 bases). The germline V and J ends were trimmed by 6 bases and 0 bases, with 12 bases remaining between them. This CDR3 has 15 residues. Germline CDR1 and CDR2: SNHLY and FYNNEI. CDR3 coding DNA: TGTGCCAGCAGCTACCGACAGAGCTCCTACAATGAGCAGTTCTTC. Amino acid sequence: CASSYRQSSYNEQFF.

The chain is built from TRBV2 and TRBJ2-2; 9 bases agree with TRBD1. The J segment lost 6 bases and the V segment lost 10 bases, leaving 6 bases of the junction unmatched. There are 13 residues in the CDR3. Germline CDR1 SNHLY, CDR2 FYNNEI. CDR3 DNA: TGTGCCAACCGACAGGGGGAGGCCGGGGAGCTGTTTTTT. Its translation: CANRQGEAGELFF.

The CDR3 nucleotides read TGTGCCAGCAGCTTTGACGCAACGGGAGCGTACGAGCAGTACTTC. This codes for CASSFDATGAYEQYF. The chain links TRBV11-2 to TRBJ2-7, with D possibly being TRBD2 (6 bases). The V end lost 3 bases, the J end lost 4 bases, and 16 bases lay between the germline ends. Germline CDR1 and CDR2: SGHAT and FQNNGV. This CDR3 has 15 residues.

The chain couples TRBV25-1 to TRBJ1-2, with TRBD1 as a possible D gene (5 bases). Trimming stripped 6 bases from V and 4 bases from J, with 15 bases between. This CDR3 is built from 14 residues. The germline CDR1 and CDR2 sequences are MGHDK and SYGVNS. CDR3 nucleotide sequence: TGTGCCAGCAGGACCGCAGGGTCGGGCTATGGCTACACCTTC. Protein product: CASRTAGSGYGYTF.

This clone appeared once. This CDR3 is CASSLLAGNTGELFF. The CDR3 region has the DNA TGTGCCAGCAGTTTACTAGCGGGAAACACCGGGGAGCTGTTTTTT. This sequence joins TRBV27 and TRBJ2-2; 9 bases align to TRBD2. Losses at the gene ends were 2 bases for V and 2 bases for J; bases not matched to a gene: 0. CDR1 and CDR2 (germline): MNHEY, SMNVEV (reference sequence). This CDR3 has 15 residues.

The CDR3 nucleotides read TGTGCCAGTAGTGGGGGGGGCAGGTTAGGTGAGCAGTTCTTC. Translating it yields CASSGGGRLGEQFF. The chain uses TRBV19 and TRBJ2-1; perhaps TRBD2 as D (7 bases). The germline gives CDR1 LNHDA, CDR2 SQIVND (reference sequence). CDR3 length: 14 residues. Between the trimmed V and J ends, which lost 5 bases and 9 bases, there was a span of 17 bases. Using reference TRBV19 and TRBJ2-1 for the parts outside the CDR3, the full variable domain is DGGITQSPKYLFRKEGQNVTLSCEQNLNHDAMYWYRQDPGQGLRLIYYSQIVNDFQKGDIAEGYSVSREKKESFPLTVTSAQKNPTAFYLCASSGGGRLGEQFFGPGTRLTVL.

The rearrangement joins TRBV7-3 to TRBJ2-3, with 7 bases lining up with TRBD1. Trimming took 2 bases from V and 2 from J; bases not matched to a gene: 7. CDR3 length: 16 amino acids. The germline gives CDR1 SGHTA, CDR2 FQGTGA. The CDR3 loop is CASSLVGRGNTDTQYF. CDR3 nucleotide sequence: TGTGCCAGCAGCTTAGTGGGCAGGGGGAACACAGATACGCAGTATTTT.

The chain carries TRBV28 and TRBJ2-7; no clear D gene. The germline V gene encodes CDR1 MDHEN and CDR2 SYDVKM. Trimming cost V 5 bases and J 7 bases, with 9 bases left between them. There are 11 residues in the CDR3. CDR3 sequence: CASSTHKEQYF. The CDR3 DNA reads TGTGCCAGCAGTACCCACAAGGAGCAGTACTTC.

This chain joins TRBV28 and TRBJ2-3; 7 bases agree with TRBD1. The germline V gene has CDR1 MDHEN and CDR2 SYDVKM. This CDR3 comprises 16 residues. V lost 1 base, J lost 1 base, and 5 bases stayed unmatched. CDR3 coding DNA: TGTGCCAGCAGTTTATCCGGGACAGACGGCACAGATACGCAGTATTTT. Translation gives CASSLSGTDGTDTQYF. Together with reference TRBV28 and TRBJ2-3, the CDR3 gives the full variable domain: DVKVTQSSRYLVKRTGEKVFLECVQDMDHENMFWYRQDPGLGLRLIYFSYDVKMKEKGDIPEGYSVSREKKERFSLILESASTNQTSMYLCASSLSGTDGTDTQYFGPGTRLTVL.

In nucleotides, the CDR3 is TGTGCCAGCAGTTTATCAGGCAGCAGAGGCACTGAAGCTTTCTTT. This sequence encodes CASSLSGSRGTEAFF. The chain combines TRBV27 with TRBJ1-1; no definite D call. CDR1 and CDR2 from the germline V gene are MNHEY and SMNVEV (reference sequence). V was trimmed by 0 bases and J by 4 bases, leaving 12 bases between them. The CDR3 has 15 amino acids.

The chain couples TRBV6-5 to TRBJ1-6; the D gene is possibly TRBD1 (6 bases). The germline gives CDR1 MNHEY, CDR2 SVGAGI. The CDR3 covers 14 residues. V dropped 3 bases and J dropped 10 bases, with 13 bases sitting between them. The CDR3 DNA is TGTGCCAGCAGTTATGCACAGGGCGGGTCACCCCTCCACTTT. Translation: CASSYAQGGSPLHF.

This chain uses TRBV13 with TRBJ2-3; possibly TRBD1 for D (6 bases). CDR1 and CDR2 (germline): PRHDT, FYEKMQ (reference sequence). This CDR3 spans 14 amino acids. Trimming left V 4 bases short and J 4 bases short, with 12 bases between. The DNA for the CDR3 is TGTGCCAGCAGCTCGACAGGTGGAGCAGATACGCAGTATTTT. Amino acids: CASSSTGGADTQYF.

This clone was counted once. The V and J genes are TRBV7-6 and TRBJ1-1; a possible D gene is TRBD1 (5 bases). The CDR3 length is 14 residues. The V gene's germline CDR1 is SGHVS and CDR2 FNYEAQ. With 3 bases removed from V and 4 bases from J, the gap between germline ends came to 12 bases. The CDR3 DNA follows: TGTGCCAGCAGCTTGGGGGAGGAGAGCACTGAAGCTTTCTTT. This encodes CASSLGEESTEAFF.

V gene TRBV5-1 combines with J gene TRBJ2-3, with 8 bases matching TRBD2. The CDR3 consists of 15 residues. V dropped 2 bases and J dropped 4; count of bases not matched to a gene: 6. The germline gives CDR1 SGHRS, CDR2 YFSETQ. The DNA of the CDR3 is TGCGCCAGCAGCTTACTAGCGGTAAGGGCAGATACGCAGTATTTT. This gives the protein CASSLLAVRADTQYF.

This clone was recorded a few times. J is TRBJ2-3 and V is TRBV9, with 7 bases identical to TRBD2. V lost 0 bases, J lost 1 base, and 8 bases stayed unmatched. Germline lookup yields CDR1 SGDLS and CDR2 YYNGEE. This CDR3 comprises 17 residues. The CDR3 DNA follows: TGTGCCAGCAGCGTAGGGCACGCGGGAGCACGCACAGATACGCAGTATTTT. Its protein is CASSVGHAGARTDTQYF.

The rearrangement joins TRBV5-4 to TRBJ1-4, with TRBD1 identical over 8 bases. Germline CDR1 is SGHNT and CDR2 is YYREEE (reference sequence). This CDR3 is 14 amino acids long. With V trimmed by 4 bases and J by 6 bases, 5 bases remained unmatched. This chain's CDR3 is CASSRDRRDEKLFF. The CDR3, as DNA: TGTGCCAGCAGCCGGGACAGGAGGGATGAAAAACTGTTTTTT. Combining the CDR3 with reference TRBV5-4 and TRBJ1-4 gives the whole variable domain ETGVTQSPTHLIKTRGQQVTLRCSSQSGHNTVSWYQQALGQGPQFIFQYYREEENGRGNFPPRFSGLQFPNYSSELNVNALELDDSALYLCASSRDRRDEKLFFGSGTQLSVL.

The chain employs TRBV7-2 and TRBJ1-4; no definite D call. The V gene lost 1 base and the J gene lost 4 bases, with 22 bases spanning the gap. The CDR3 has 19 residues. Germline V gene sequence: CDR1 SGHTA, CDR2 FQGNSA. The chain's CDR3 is CASSLDRVTSLRYNEKLFF. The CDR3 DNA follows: TGTGCCAGCAGCTTAGACCGGGTTACCTCCTTACGTTATAATGAAAAACTGTTTTTT.

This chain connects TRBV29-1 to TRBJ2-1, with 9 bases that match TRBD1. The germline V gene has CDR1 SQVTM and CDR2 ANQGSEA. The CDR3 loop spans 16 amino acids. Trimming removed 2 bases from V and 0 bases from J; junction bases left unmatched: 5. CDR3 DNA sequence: TGCAGCGTTGAACCGGGACAGGGACCCTCCTACAATGAGCAGTTCTTC. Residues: CSVEPGQGPSYNEQFF.

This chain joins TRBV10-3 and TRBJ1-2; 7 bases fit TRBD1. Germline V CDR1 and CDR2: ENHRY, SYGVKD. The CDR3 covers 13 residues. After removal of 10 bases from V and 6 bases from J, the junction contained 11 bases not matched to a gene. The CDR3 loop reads CATKFTGVDGYTF. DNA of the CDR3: TGTGCCACCAAGTTTACAGGGGTGGATGGCTACACCTTC.